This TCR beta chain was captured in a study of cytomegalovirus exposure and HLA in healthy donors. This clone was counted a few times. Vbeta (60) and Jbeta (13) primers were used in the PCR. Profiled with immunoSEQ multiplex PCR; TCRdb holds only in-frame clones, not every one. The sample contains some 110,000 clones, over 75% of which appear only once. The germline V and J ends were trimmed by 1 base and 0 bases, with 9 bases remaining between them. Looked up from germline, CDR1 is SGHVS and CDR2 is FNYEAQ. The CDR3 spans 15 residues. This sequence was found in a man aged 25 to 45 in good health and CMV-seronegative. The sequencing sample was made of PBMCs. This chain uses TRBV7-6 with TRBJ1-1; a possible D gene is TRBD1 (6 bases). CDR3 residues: CASSLEGEMNTEAFF. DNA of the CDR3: TGTGCCAGCAGCTTAGAGGGGGAGATGAACACTGAAGCTTTCTTT.